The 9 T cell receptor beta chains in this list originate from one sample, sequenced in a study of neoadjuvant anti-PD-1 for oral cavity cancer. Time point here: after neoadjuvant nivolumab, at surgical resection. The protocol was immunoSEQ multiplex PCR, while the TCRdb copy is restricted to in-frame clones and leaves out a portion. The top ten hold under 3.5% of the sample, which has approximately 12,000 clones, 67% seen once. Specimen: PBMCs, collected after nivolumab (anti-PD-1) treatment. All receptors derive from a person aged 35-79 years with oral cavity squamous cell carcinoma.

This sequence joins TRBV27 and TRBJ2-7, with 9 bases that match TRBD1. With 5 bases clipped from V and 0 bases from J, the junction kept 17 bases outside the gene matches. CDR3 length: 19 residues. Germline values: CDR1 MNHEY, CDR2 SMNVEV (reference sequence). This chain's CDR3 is CASSQAQGTGSRSSYEQYF. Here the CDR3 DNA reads TGTGCCAGCAGTCAAGCTCAGGGGACAGGGTCGCGCAGCTCCTACGAGCAGTACTTC.

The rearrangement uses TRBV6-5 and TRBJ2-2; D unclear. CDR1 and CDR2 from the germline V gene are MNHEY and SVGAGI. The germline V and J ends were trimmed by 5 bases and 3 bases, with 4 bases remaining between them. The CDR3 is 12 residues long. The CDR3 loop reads CASSRDTGELFF. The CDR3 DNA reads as TGTGCCAGCAGTCGGGACACCGGGGAGCTGTTTTTT.

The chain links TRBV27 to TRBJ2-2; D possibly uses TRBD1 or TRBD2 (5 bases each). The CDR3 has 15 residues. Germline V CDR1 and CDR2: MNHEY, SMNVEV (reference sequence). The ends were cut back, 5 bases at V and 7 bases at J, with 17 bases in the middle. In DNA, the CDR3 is TGTGCCAGCAGTGCCCTCGCAGGGACCCACGGGGAGCTGTTTTTT. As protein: CASSALAGTHGELFF.

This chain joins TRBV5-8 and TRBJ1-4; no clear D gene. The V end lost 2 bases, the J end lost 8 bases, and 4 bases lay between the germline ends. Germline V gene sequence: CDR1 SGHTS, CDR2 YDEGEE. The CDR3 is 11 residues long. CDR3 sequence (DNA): TGTGCCAGCAGCTTAGTCGAAAAACTGTTTTTT. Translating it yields CASSLVEKLFF.

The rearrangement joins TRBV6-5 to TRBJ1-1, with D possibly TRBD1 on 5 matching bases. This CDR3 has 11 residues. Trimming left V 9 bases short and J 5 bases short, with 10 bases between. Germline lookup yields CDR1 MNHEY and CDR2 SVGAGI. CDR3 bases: TGTGCCAGTGGGTCAGGGACTGAAGCTTTCTTT. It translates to CASGSGTEAFF.

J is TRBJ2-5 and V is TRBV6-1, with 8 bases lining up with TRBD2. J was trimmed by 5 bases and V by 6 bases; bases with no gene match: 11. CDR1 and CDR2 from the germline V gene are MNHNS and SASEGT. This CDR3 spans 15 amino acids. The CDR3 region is CASRRLAGGGETQYF. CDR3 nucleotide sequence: TGTGCCAGCAGGAGACTGGCGGGGGGTGGGGAGACCCAGTACTTC.

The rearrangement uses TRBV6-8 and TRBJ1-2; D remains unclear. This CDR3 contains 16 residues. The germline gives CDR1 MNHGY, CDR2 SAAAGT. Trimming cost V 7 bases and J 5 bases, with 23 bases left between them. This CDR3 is CASTPSRGSSPYGYTF. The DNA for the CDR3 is TGTGCCAGCACCCCCAGCCGGGGATCGAGTCCTTATGGCTACACCTTC.

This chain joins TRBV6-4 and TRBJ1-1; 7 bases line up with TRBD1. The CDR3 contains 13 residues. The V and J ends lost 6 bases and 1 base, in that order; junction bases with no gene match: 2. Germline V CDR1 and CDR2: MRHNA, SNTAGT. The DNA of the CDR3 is TGTGCCAGCAGGAGGACAGGGAACACTGAAGCTTTCTTT. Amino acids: CASRRTGNTEAFF.

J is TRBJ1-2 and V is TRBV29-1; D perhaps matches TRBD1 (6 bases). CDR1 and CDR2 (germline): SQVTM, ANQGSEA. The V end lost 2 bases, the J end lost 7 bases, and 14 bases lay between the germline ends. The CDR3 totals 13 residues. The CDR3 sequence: CSVEKAGAGGYTF. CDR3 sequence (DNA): TGCAGCGTTGAAAAGGCAGGGGCCGGTGGCTACACCTTC.